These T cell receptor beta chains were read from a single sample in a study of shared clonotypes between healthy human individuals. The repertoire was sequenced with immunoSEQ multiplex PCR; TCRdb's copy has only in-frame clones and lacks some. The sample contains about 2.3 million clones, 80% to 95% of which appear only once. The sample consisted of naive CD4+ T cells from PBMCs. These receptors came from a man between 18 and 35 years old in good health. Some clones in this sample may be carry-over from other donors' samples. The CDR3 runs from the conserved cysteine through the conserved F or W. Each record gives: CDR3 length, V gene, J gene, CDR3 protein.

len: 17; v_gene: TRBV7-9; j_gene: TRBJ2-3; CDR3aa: CASSLGLAGLAADTQYF
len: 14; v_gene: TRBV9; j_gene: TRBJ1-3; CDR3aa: CASSVGPTGNTIYF
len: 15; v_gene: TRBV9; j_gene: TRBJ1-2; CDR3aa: CASSVGAGNNYGYTF
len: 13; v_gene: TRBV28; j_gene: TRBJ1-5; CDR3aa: CASIPDSNQPQHF
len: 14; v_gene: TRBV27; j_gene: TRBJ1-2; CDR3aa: CASNGDNLIHGYTF
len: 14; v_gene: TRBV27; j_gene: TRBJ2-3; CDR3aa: CASSFGTGFDTQYF
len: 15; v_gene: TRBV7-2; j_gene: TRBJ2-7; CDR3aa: CASSLGLSLSYEQYF
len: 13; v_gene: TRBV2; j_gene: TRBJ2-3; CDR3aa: CASSEQGGATQYF
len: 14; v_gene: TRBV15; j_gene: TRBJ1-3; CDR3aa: CATSLTIGGNTIYF
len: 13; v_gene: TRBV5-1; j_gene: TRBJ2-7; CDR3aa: CASSYGTKYEQYF
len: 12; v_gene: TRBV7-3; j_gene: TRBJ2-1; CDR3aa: CASRGLGNEQFF
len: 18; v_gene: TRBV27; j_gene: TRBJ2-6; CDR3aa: CASSSLLSWGSGANVLTF
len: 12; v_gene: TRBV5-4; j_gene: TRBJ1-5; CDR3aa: CASSYDNQPQHF
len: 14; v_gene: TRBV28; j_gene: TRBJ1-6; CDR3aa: CASSPGQAYSPLHF
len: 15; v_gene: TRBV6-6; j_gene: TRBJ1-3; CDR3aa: CASSSGQPSGNTIYF
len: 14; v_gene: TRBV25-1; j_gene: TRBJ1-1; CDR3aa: CASSLINRDREAFF
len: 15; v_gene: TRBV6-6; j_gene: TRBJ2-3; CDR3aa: CASTSRTSGTDTQYF
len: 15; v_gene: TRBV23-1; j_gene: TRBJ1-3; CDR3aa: CASSPDRGGGNTIYF
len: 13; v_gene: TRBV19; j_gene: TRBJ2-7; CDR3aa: CASSNSGRPLQYF